These 24 T cell receptor beta chains originate from one sample sequenced in a study of T cell responses to AZD1222 COVID-19 vaccine (dated by TCRdb to the early 2020s). The time point label of this sample denotes: about 28 days (+/-7) after the second vaccine dose. Receptor libraries were prepared by the immunoSEQ multiplex PCR assay. Drawn from immuneACCESS, this table holds only the in-frame rearrangements with V and J called that TCRdb kept. Clones are partly lost; checked studies trace under half to an unresolved V gene and leave the rest unexplained. This sample lists 100,000 to 150,000 clones; roughly 85% were detected once. The top ten clones comprise 3.5% to 4.5% of the sample. The sequences come from peripheral blood, collected 28 days after the second AZD1222 dose. The source is an adult who received the AZD1222 COVID-19 vaccine.

The chain is built from TRBV27 and TRBJ1-6; D perhaps matches TRBD1 (6 bases). V lost 5 bases to trimming and J lost 9 bases, with 14 bases between them. Germline CDR1 is MNHEY and CDR2 is SMNVEV (reference sequence). The CDR3 is made up of 14 amino acids. The CDR3 sequence is CASSPQGRGSPLHF. DNA for the CDR3: TGTGCCAGCAGTCCACAGGGTCGGGGTTCACCCCTCCACTTT.

The chain joins TRBV6-2 or TRBV6-3 to TRBJ1-5; TRBD1 might be the D (6 bases). Germline V gene data show CDR1 as MNHEY and CDR2 as SVGEGT. With 2 bases removed from V and 6 bases from J, the gap between germline ends came to 14 bases. The CDR3 totals 15 residues. The CDR3 region is CASSYVGGASQPQHF. DNA for the CDR3: TGTGCCAGCAGTTACGTGGGGGGGGCAAGTCAGCCCCAGCATTTT.

This clone showed up just once. The chain uses TRBV6-6 and TRBJ2-7; TRBD1 might be the D (5 bases). Germline assignment: CDR1 MNHNY and CDR2 SVGAGI (reference sequence). V dropped 5 bases and J dropped 0 bases, with 14 bases sitting between them. The CDR3 consists of 15 residues. As DNA, the CDR3 is TGTGCCAGCAGTCCCCGGACAATGGGCTCCTACGAGCAGTACTTC. Its translation is CASSPRTMGSYEQYF.

The gene calls are TRBV28 and TRBJ1-6; 9 bases are shared with TRBD1. The V gene's germline CDR1 is MDHEN and CDR2 SYDVKM. The length of the CDR3 is 14 residues. V was clipped by 7 bases and J by 6 bases; unmatched bases: 4. CDR3 nucleotides: TGTGCCAGCAATCGGGGACAGGGTAATTCACCCCTCCACTTT. This encodes CASNRGQGNSPLHF.

This chain joins TRBV18 and TRBJ2-1, with TRBD1 matching over 10 bases. The germline gives CDR1 KGHSH, CDR2 LQKENI. The CDR3 consists of 15 residues. V was clipped by 4 bases and J by 3 bases; unmatched bases: 3. The CDR3 spells CASSLGTGVYNEQFF. CDR3 sequence (DNA): TGTGCCAGCTCACTCGGGACAGGGGTCTACAATGAGCAGTTCTTC. Full variable domain (rest looked up from reference TRBV18 and TRBJ2-1): NAGVMQNPRHLVRRRGQEARLRCSPMKGHSHVYWYRQLPEEGLKFMVYLQKENIIDESGMPKERFSAEFPKEGPSILRIQQVVRGDSAAYFCASSLGTGVYNEQFFGPGTRLTVL.

V usage is TRBV30 and J usage is TRBJ2-7, with TRBD1 matching over 7 bases. V lost 3 bases, J lost 3 bases, and 2 bases stayed unmatched. In germline, CDR1 is GTSNPN, CDR2 SVGIG (reference sequence). The CDR3 has 12 amino acids. The CDR3 nucleotides read TGTGCCTGGAGGGGACAGCTCTACGAGCAGTACTTC. Translating gives CAWRGQLYEQYF.

This chain connects TRBV7-9 to TRBJ2-5; 12 nucleotides line up with TRBD2. This CDR3 comprises 15 residues. Trimming removed 3 bases from V and 6 bases from J; junction bases left unmatched: 5. Germline V gene lookup returns CDR1 SEHNR and CDR2 FQNEAQ (reference sequence). CDR3 in amino acids: CASSFLTSGGKTQYF. The CDR3 DNA reads as TGTGCCAGCAGCTTCCTGACTAGCGGGGGAAAGACCCAGTACTTC.

The chain recombines TRBV5-5 with TRBJ1-4; 9 bases fit TRBD1. CDR1 and CDR2 (germline): SGHKS, YYEKEE (reference sequence). The junction had 7 bases not matched to a gene; V was cut back by 4 bases and J by 6 bases. The CDR3 runs 15 residues. The CDR3 is CASSGTGGRDEKLFF. The CDR3 nucleotides read TGTGCCAGCAGCGGTACAGGGGGCAGGGATGAAAAACTGTTTTTT.

The chain links TRBV7-9 to TRBJ2-7; 8 bases are shared with TRBD1. Germline CDR1 reads SEHNR; CDR2 reads FQNEAQ (reference sequence). The J segment lost 3 bases and the V segment lost 5 bases, leaving 9 bases of the junction unmatched. The CDR3 is 15 residues long. CDR3 region: CASSRTGILVYEQYF. The CDR3 nucleotides read TGTGCCAGCAGCAGGACAGGGATCCTGGTCTACGAGCAGTACTTC.

The V call is TRBV5-4, the J call TRBJ1-1; 9 bases match TRBD1. The CDR3 consists of 15 residues. Trimming took 2 bases from V and 1 from J; bases not matched to a gene: 3. The germline V gene has CDR1 SGHNT and CDR2 YYREEE (reference sequence). CDR3 residues: CASSLQGAQNTEAFF. CDR3 nucleotides: TGTGCCAGCAGCTTACAGGGGGCACAGAACACTGAAGCTTTCTTT.

This clone has a handful of counts. The rearrangement uses TRBV28 and TRBJ1-1; D gene ambiguous. There are 12 residues in the CDR3. V was cut by 1 base and J by 5 bases, with 5 bases left in between. CDR1 is MDHEN, CDR2 SYDVKM, per germline. The CDR3: CASSLSLTEAFF. The CDR3 DNA follows: TGTGCCAGCAGTTTATCCCTAACTGAAGCTTTCTTT.

V usage is TRBV5-6 and J usage is TRBJ2-3, with 10 bases matching TRBD2. Germline CDR1 and CDR2: SGHDT and YYEEEE. Trimming removed 5 bases from V and 2 bases from J; junction bases left unmatched: 5. The CDR3 sequence is 15 residues long. CDR3 protein: CASRNGLADTDTQYF. The CDR3 coding sequence is TGTGCCAGCAGAAACGGACTAGCGGACACAGATACGCAGTATTTT.

The chain combines TRBV5-4 with TRBJ2-5; weak D call: TRBD1 (6 bases). The ends were cut back, 5 bases at V and 1 base at J, with 15 bases in the middle. This CDR3 contains 15 residues. Germline loops: CDR1 SGHNT, CDR2 YYREEE (reference sequence). CDR3 sequence (DNA): TGTGCCAGCAGTCCACCAGGGGACCGCCAAGAGACCCAGTACTTC. Translation gives CASSPPGDRQETQYF.

The genes are TRBV7-9 and TRBJ2-3; the D call may be TRBD1 or TRBD2 (5 bases each). This CDR3 is 14 amino acids long. Trimming shortened V by 5 bases and J by 2 bases, and 11 bases separated the two germline ends. Germline CDR1 is SEHNR and CDR2 is FQNEAQ (reference sequence). The CDR3 DNA reads TGTGCCAGCAGCCGGGACGGACCCACAGATACGCAGTATTTT. Translation: CASSRDGPTDTQYF.

This clone showed up just once. The chain uses TRBV30 and TRBJ2-7, with 8 bases fitting TRBD2. In germline, CDR1 is GTSNPN, CDR2 SVGIG (reference sequence). The trim removed 2 bases at V and 11 bases at J, leaving 8 bases unmatched. CDR3 length: 12 amino acids. This CDR3 reads CAWSKAGTREYF. The CDR3 region has the DNA TGTGCCTGGAGTAAGGCCGGGACTAGGGAGTACTTC.

The chain links TRBV9 to TRBJ1-6; 11 positions agree with TRBD1. Germline CDR1 is SGDLS and CDR2 is YYNGEE. This CDR3 spans 15 amino acids. The V gene end was trimmed by 3 bases and the J gene end by 9 bases; junction bases not matched to a gene: 5. The CDR3 nucleotides read TGTGCCAGCAGCGAGGGGACAGGGGGACTTTCACCCCTCCACTTT. It is translated as CASSEGTGGLSPLHF. The complete variable domain, with remaining parts taken from reference TRBV9 and TRBJ1-6, reads DSGVTQTPKHLITATGQRVTLRCSPRSGDLSVYWYQQSLDQGLQFLIQYYNGEERAKGNILERFSAQQFPDLHSELNLSSLELGDSALYFCASSEGTGGLSPLHFGNGTRLTVT.

The V call is TRBV24-1, the J call TRBJ1-2; a possible D gene is TRBD1 (6 bases). The CDR3 runs to 13 residues. V was clipped by 3 bases and J by 8 bases, with 12 bases between them. CDR1 and CDR2 (germline): KGHDR, SFDVKD. This chain's CDR3 is CATSDTNREGYTF. In nucleotides, the CDR3 is TGTGCCACCAGTGATACCAACAGGGAAGGCTACACCTTC.

Written as DNA, the CDR3 is TGTGCCGTCCGGGGGGGACAGGGCCAAAGAAACACCATATATTTT. Protein sequence: CAVRGGQGQRNTIYF. The chain recombines TRBV7-2 with TRBJ1-3; 9 positions agree with TRBD1. CDR1 is SGHTA, CDR2 FQGNSA, per germline. With 11 bases clipped from V and 5 bases from J, the junction kept 13 bases outside the gene matches. The CDR3 loop spans 15 amino acids.

This chain uses TRBV19 with TRBJ2-5, with D perhaps matching TRBD1 (6 bases). Looked up from germline, CDR1 is LNHDA and CDR2 is SQIVND (reference sequence). V lost 5 bases and J 7 bases, leaving 11 bases between the germline ends. The CDR3 consists of 12 residues. CDR3 in DNA: TGTGCCAGTAGTCCGCAAGGGGGGACCCAGTACTTC. As protein: CASSPQGGTQYF.

The rearrangement joins TRBV24-1 to TRBJ1-6, with 8 bases identical to TRBD1. Germline-derived CDR1 and CDR2 are KGHDR and SFDVKD. The CDR3 covers 15 residues. Losses at the gene ends were 4 bases for V and 9 bases for J; bases not matched to a gene: 7. The CDR3 DNA is TGTGCCACCAGTGAAGGACAGGGTGAGGGTTCACCCCTCCACTTT. The encoded protein is CATSEGQGEGSPLHF.

This clone was counted only a few times. The gene calls are TRBV10-1 and TRBJ2-7; tentative D call: TRBD2 (7 bases). CDR1 is WNHNN and CDR2 is SYGVQD in the germline V gene (reference sequence). Trimming took 4 bases from V and 4 from J, leaving 20 bases between them. The CDR3 has 16 residues. CDR3 nucleotide sequence: TGCGCCAGCAGTGTGCAAAGGTCCGGGGGGCCGTACGAGCAGTACTTC. Translating gives CASSVQRSGGPYEQYF.

V is TRBV25-1 and J is TRBJ1-1, with 10 bases identical to TRBD1. Germline CDR1 MGHDK, CDR2 SYGVNS. This CDR3 contains 17 residues. Germline trimming cut 7 bases from V and 0 bases from J; bases unmatched to any gene: 11. CDR3: CASKPTGGGSMNTEAFF. CDR3 DNA sequence: TGTGCCAGCAAGCCGACAGGGGGCGGCTCTATGAACACTGAAGCTTTCTTT.

CDR3 bases: TGTGCCAGCAGTGAAGCAGGAGGGACAGGGCACCAGCCCCAGCATTTT. Its translation: CASSEAGGTGHQPQHF. The chain links TRBV6-1 to TRBJ1-5; 9 bases align to TRBD1. V shed 0 bases and J 7 bases; nucleotides not matched to a gene: 7. The CDR3 totals 16 residues. The germline V gene has CDR1 MNHNS and CDR2 SASEGT.

The chain uses TRBV7-9 and TRBJ1-4; TRBD1 is a possible D gene (5 bases). CDR3 length: 12 amino acids. Trimming took 11 bases from V and 7 from J, leaving 14 bases between them. The germline CDR1 and CDR2 sequences are SEHNR and FQNEAQ (reference sequence). The CDR3 is CACRGVSEKLFF. For the CDR3, the DNA is TGTGCCTGCCGAGGGGTTAGTGAAAAACTGTTTTTT.